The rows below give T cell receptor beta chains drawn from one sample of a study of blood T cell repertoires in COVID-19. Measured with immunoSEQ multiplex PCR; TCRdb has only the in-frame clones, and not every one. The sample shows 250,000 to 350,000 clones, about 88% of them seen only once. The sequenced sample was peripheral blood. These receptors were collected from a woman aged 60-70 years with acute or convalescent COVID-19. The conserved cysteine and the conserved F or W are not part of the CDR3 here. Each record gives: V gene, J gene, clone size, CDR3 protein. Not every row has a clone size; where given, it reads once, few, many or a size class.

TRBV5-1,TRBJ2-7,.,ASSLAGGSGGYEQY
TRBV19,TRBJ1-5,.,ASSDTGGAYQPQH
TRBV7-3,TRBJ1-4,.,ASIPCSPKRDEKLF
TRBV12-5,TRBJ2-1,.,ASGLGRDNEQF
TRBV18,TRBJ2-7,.,ASSGQDARTYEQY
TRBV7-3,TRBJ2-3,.,ASSLKPLGTGKTDTQY
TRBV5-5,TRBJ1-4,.,ASSFTGVVGNEKLF
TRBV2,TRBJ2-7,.,ASGGTSGLSYEQY
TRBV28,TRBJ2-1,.,ASSLWTGAREQF
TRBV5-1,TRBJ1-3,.,ASSQPGTAENTIY
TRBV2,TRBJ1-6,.,ASRQGPLH
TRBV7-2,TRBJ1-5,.,ASSPQVLSNQPQH
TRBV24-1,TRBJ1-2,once,ATSARDRAHGYT
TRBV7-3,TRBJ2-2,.,ASSLADRVRSGELF
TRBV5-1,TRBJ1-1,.,ASSWEQGYTEAF
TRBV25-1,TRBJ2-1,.,ASGLGGAEGVYNEQF
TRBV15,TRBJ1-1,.,ATSREGHRNTEAF
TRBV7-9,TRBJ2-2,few,ASIPRRTSGDTGELF
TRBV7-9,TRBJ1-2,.,ASSPSRDSHHNLGYT
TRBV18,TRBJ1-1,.,ASSPAGGQGMGTEAF
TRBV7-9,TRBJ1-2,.,ASSHPKSRGFDGYT
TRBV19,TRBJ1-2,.,ASTPTGLQGYT
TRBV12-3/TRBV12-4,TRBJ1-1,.,ASGRFEGTEAF
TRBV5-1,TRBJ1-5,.,ASSLAGMGNQPQH
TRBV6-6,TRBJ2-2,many,ASTLRGLGELF
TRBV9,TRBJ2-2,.,ASSVQTGTTGELF
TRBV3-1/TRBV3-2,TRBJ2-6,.,ASSQVLTPAGANVLT
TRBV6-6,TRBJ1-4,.,ASSYSGGLSNEKLF
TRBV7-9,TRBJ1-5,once,ASSLGVGAATRPQH
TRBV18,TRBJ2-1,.,ASSPLPGGSSYNEQF
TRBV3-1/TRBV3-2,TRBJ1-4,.,ASSRRTGGDEKLF
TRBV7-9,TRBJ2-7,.,ASSLALGGTYEQY
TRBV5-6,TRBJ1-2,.,ASSLGGTGVNYGYT
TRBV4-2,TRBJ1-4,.,ASNRQGNEKLF
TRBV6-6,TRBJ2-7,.,ASVDRGTHEQY
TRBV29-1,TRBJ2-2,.,SVALRDTGELF
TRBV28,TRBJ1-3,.,ASTPTGEGNTIY
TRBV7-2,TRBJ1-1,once,ASKSGTRVRAF
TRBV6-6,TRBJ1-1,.,ASSPTGAAVTEAF
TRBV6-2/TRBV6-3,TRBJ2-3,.,ASSGAGGADTQY
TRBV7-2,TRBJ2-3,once,ASSFLDTQY
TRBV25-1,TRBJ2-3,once,ASSKWGPTGIEFNTQY
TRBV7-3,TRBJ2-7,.,ASSPRQGVSYEQY
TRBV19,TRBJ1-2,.,ASQPQGLRASGYT
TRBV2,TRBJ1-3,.,ASRLGNTIY
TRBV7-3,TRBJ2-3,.,ASSRSVGTDTQY
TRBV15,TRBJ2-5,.,ATSRSQTSGSARQETQY
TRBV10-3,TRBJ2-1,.,AISGQSTSYNEQF
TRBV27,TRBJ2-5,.,ASSRGSVRETQY
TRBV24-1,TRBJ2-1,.,ATSDLRRGGNEQF
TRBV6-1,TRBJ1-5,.,ASSEGTGYSNQPQH